This TCR beta chain emerged from a study of Graves' ophthalmopathy and Graves' hyperthyroidism. Study outcomes and limitations: In blood, most expanded thyroid clonotypes above 0.001 frequency were also detected.

This clonotype has at least ten counts. Antigen: not known. Under 3 months in duration, the ophthalmopathy in affected donors had moderate-to-severe activity, CAS ≥3 and NOSPECS ≥4. PBMCs were isolated from a roughly 9 ml sample of fresh peripheral blood. Amplified TCR beta CDR3 regions were obtained using RNA transcripts as template. Following a first-round RT-PCR that used HTBI primers, a second-round multiplex PCR was carried out. TCRdb ran MiXCR on the multiplex PCR reads and lists one entry per CDR3 protein. This sample has about 170,000 distinct CDR3 sequences; around two fifths occur once, and the top ten carry 4.5% to 6%. The CDR3 extends over 15 amino acids. The germline V and J ends were trimmed by 3 bases and 4 bases, with 18 bases remaining between them. Germline V lookup: CDR1 DFQATT, CDR2 SNEGSKA (reference sequence).

Source material: peripheral blood. The origin of this receptor is a woman aged 40 to 55 with Graves' ophthalmopathy. J is TRBJ1-2 and V is TRBV20-1, with D unclear. CDR3 nucleotides: TGCAGTGCTAGTAATGCAGGCCGGACTTTCTATGGCTACACCTTC. Translation gives CSASNAGRTFYGYTF.